The 29 T cell receptor beta chains given below trace back to one sample, sequenced in a study of T cells in Graves' hyperthyroidism and ophthalmopathy. Amplification of TCR beta CDR3 regions used RNA as the template. First-round RT-PCR of the TCR CDR3 relied on the HTBI primer set. MiXCR, run by TCRdb on the multiplex PCR reads, gives a single entry per CDR3 protein. The sample includes around 520,000 distinct CDR3 sequences, less than 25% seen only once; the top ten take 10% to 12%. The sample consisted of blood. These receptors were taken from a woman in her 30s with Graves' ophthalmopathy.

This clonotype was detected ten times or more. The chain recombines TRBV6-5 with TRBJ1-2; the D is unclear. The germline V and J ends were trimmed by 0 bases and 11 bases, with 10 bases remaining between them. Germline loops: CDR1 MNHEY, CDR2 SVGAGI. The CDR3 runs to 12 residues. The CDR3 nucleotides read TGTGCCAGCAGTTACTCGATGGACGATTACACCTTC. Translation gives CASSYSMDDYTF.

V usage is TRBV6-5 and J usage is TRBJ1-1; D not certain. In germline, CDR1 is MNHEY, CDR2 SVGAGI. The length of the CDR3 is 15 residues. Trimming stripped 2 bases from V and 7 bases from J, with 17 bases between. CDR3 protein: CASSYQDRYRGEAFF. The CDR3 DNA is TGTGCCAGCAGTTACCAGGACCGGTACCGGGGTGAAGCTTTCTTT.

J is TRBJ1-5 and V is TRBV12-5, with TRBD1 as a possible D gene (5 bases). Germline V gene lookup returns CDR1 LGHNT and CDR2 FRNRAP. With 4 bases removed from V and 0 bases from J, the gap between germline ends came to 13 bases. This CDR3 has 16 residues. In nucleotides, the CDR3 is TGTGCTAGTGGTTCGGACCGGGACGGTAGCAATCAGCCCCAGCATTTT. It codes for CASGSDRDGSNQPQHF.

This chain uses TRBV28 with TRBJ1-2, with a tentative D call TRBD1 (5 bases). CDR1 is MDHEN and CDR2 is SYDVKM in the germline V gene. Trimming shortened V by 5 bases and J by 3 bases, and 16 bases separated the two germline ends. This CDR3 is built from 15 residues. CDR3 DNA: TGTGCCAGCAGTCTGACAGCACCCTGGGACTATGGCTACACCTTC. This codes for CASSLTAPWDYGYTF.

The chain links TRBV13 to TRBJ2-2, with 7 bases matching TRBD2. In germline, CDR1 is PRHDT, CDR2 FYEKMQ (reference sequence). V shed 3 bases, J shed 6 bases, and the junction held 7 bases outside the gene matches. This CDR3 has 15 amino acids. CDR3 bases: TGTGCCAGCAGCTTTGCTAGCGGTAGTGCCGGGGAGCTGTTTTTT. Translation: CASSFASGSAGELFF.

V usage is TRBV27 and J usage is TRBJ2-7; 12 bases are shared with TRBD2. V lost 5 bases, J lost 9 bases, and 11 bases stayed unmatched. The CDR3 loop spans 15 amino acids. CDR1 and CDR2 (germline): MNHEY, SMNVEV (reference sequence). The CDR3 DNA reads as TGTGCCAGCAGTCCTTACCTAGCGGGAGGGCTGGGGCAGTACGTC. As protein: CASSPYLAGGLGQYV.

This clonotype has at least ten counts. The V call is TRBV7-3, the J call TRBJ2-6; D may be TRBD1 (5 bases). CDR3 size: 16 residues. V was shortened by 0 bases and J by 3 bases, with 9 bases between the two germline ends. Germline V lookup: CDR1 SGHTA, CDR2 FQGTGA. CDR3 nucleotide sequence: TGTGCCAGCAGCTTAACAGGGGTGAATGGGGCCAACGTCCTGACTTTC. Translation: CASSLTGVNGANVLTF.

This clonotype was seen repeatedly, ten times or more. The V call is TRBV7-9, the J call TRBJ2-7; D is uncertain. The CDR3 covers 17 residues. Germline CDR1 SEHNR, CDR2 FQNEAQ (reference sequence). V was pared by 1 base and J by 4 bases, with 20 bases between. The CDR3 reads CASSLEAISFFSYEQYF. As DNA, the CDR3 is TGTGCCAGCAGCTTAGAGGCGATTTCCTTTTTTTCGTACGAGCAGTACTTC.

This clonotype was seen at least ten times. This chain links TRBV6-1 with TRBJ1-1; tentative D call: TRBD1 (5 bases). This CDR3 contains 14 residues. The V end was cut by 6 bases, the J end by 3 bases, with 14 bases between. The germline V gene has CDR1 MNHNS and CDR2 SASEGT. Written as DNA, the CDR3 is TGTGCCAGCAGCCCCGACAGCCTACACACTGAAGCTTTCTTT. This translates into CASSPDSLHTEAFF.

The V call is TRBV4-1, the J call TRBJ1-2, with a tentative D call TRBD1 (6 bases). The germline gives CDR1 MGHRA, CDR2 YSYEKL. Trimming stripped 0 bases from V and 7 bases from J, with 15 bases between. This CDR3 region has 15 residues. CDR3 sequence reads: CASSQDGGGVGGYTF. In nucleotides, the CDR3 is TGCGCCAGCAGCCAAGACGGGGGCGGGGTAGGTGGCTACACCTTC.

This clonotype has more than one count but fewer than ten. The CDR3 DNA is TGCGCCAGCAGCTTGGAGGACAGCGACTATGGCTACACCTTC. It translates to CASSLEDSDYGYTF. V gene TRBV5-1 combines with J gene TRBJ1-2; TRBD1 might be the D (6 bases). The germline V gene has CDR1 SGHRS and CDR2 YFSETQ. This CDR3 comprises 14 residues. Trimming removed 0 bases from V and 3 bases from J, with 9 bases in between.

This clonotype showed up many times. The CDR3 coding sequence is TGTGCCAGCAGTTTAAGAGAACAGGGGACAGAGAACACTGAAGCTTTCTTT. Its protein is CASSLREQGTENTEAFF. The chain has TRBV12-3 or TRBV12-4 and TRBJ1-1; 7 nucleotides match TRBD1. This CDR3 is 17 amino acids long. Losses at the gene ends were 2 bases for V and 1 base for J; bases not matched to a gene: 10.

This clonotype turned up a few times. The rearrangement joins TRBV6-1 to TRBJ1-5; TRBD1 might be the D (6 bases). Germline-derived CDR1 and CDR2 are MNHNS and SASEGT. Trimming took 0 bases from V and 4 from J, leaving 10 bases between them. The CDR3 sequence is 15 residues long. The CDR3 DNA reads TGTGCCAGCAGTGAAGCGGAAGGGGGGAATCAGCCCCAGCATTTT. Its translation is CASSEAEGGNQPQHF.

The gene calls are TRBV7-9 and TRBJ1-2, with 9 bases fitting TRBD1. V trimming: 3 bases; J trimming: 4 bases; junction bases outside the gene matches: 6. The CDR3 loop spans 15 amino acids. Per the germline V gene, CDR1 is SEHNR and CDR2 is FQNEAQ (reference sequence). In DNA form, the CDR3 reads TGTGCCAGCAGCTTTACAGGGGGCACGGGCTATGGCTACACCTTC. It yields the protein CASSFTGGTGYGYTF.

In its sample, this clonotype was seen many times. The rearrangement links TRBV19 to TRBJ2-2, with TRBD1 matching over 7 bases. The germline V gene encodes CDR1 LNHDA and CDR2 SQIVND (reference sequence). The CDR3 runs 16 residues. V shed 4 bases, J shed 0 bases, and the junction held 5 bases outside the gene matches. The CDR3 DNA follows: TGTGCCAGTAGTAGAGGACAGGTAACGAACACCGGGGAGCTGTTTTTT. Its protein product is CASSRGQVTNTGELFF.

Remarks on this clonotype: Possible read error: a much larger clone is one base away. The J gene is TRBJ2-7, the V gene TRBV12-3 or TRBV12-4; D is ambiguous. The CDR3 contains 13 residues. CDR3 coding DNA: TGTGTCAGCAGTTTACAAGTAAATAGGGAGCAGTACTTC. Translated: CVSSLQVNREQYF.

Comment on this clonotype: A read error may account for a junction end that differs from germline. The V call is TRBV12-3 or TRBV12-4, the J call TRBJ1-1; D remains ambiguous. CDR3 length: 14 amino acids. The CDR3 protein is CANSLQATNTEAFF. In DNA, the CDR3 is TGTGCCAACAGTTTACAAGCTACGAACACTGAAGCTTTCTTT.

This clonotype has only a few counts. The chain is built from TRBV6-1 and TRBJ1-5; D might be TRBD1 (6 bases). Germline V CDR1 and CDR2: MNHNS, SASEGT. The ends were cut back, 5 bases at V and 6 bases at J, with 17 bases in the middle. CDR3 length: 15 residues. This CDR3 is CASSQQGGLSQPQHF. CDR3 sequence (DNA): TGTGCCAGCAGTCAACAGGGAGGCCTAAGTCAGCCCCAGCATTTT.

The chain joins TRBV15 to TRBJ1-6; 11 bases are shared with TRBD1. V lost 5 bases and J lost 2; bases outside the gene matches: 8. The CDR3 sequence is 18 residues long. Per the germline V gene, CDR1 is LNHNV and CDR2 is YYDKDF (reference sequence). CDR3 in amino acids: CATSLGQGAGAYNSPLHF. The CDR3 DNA is TGTGCCACCAGCCTCGGACAGGGGGCGGGTGCCTATAATTCACCCCTCCACTTT.

The chain links TRBV7-8 to TRBJ2-5; 10 positions agree with TRBD2. This CDR3 region has 18 residues. The trim removed 1 base at V and 1 base at J, leaving 9 bases unmatched. CDR1 and CDR2 (germline): SGHVS, FQNEAQ. CDR3 sequence reads: CASSLVVAGLASQETQYF. CDR3 bases: TGTGCCAGCAGCTTAGTTGTTGCGGGACTAGCGAGCCAAGAGACCCAGTACTTC.

CDR3 sequence reads: CASSPERGASYEQYF. The CDR3 nucleotides read TGTGCCAGCTCACCAGAGCGGGGGGCCAGTTACGAGCAGTACTTC. The chain links TRBV18 to TRBJ2-7; 9 nucleotides line up with TRBD2. Per germline, CDR1 KGHSH and CDR2 LQKENI. The CDR3 spans 15 residues. Trimming removed 2 bases from V and 4 bases from J; junction bases left unmatched: 6.

This clonotype showed up many times. The chain links TRBV3-1 to TRBJ2-5, with 7 positions matching TRBD2. The CDR3 loop spans 15 amino acids. The junction had 5 bases not matched to a gene; V was cut back by 0 bases and J by 4 bases. CDR1 and CDR2 (germline): LGHDT, YNNKEL (reference sequence). The CDR3 here is CASSQDGSGAETQYF. CDR3 DNA sequence: TGTGCCAGCAGCCAAGATGGGAGCGGGGCAGAGACCCAGTACTTC.

V gene TRBV12-3 or TRBV12-4 combines with J gene TRBJ2-7, with a possible D match to TRBD1 (5 bases). Trimming stripped 5 bases from V and 4 bases from J, with 12 bases between. The CDR3 length is 13 residues. The CDR3 nucleotides are TGTGCCAGCAGTACCATGACAGTATACGAGCAGTACTTC. Translating gives CASSTMTVYEQYF.

Many counts were recorded for this clonotype. The rearrangement uses TRBV5-1 and TRBJ2-5, with TRBD2 identical over 10 bases. The V and J ends lost 6 bases and 0 bases, in that order; junction bases with no gene match: 5. Germline loops: CDR1 SGHRS, CDR2 YFSETQ. CDR3 length: 15 amino acids. The CDR3 reads CASNPTSGYQETQYF. The CDR3 DNA reads as TGCGCCAGCAACCCGACTAGCGGGTACCAAGAGACCCAGTACTTC. Using reference TRBV5-1 and TRBJ2-5 for the parts outside the CDR3, the full variable domain is KAGVTQTPRYLIKTRGQQVTLSCSPISGHRSVSWYQQTPGQGLQFLFEYFSETQRNKGNFPGRFSGRQFSNSRSEMNVSTLELGDSALYLCASNPTSGYQETQYFGPGTRLLVL.

J is TRBJ2-1 and V is TRBV6-4, with TRBD2 as a possible D gene (5 bases). This CDR3 comprises 15 residues. V lost 2 bases and J 4 bases, leaving 12 bases between the germline ends. Per the germline V gene, CDR1 is MRHNA and CDR2 is SNTAGT. CDR3 in DNA: TGTGCCAGCAGTGACACGTCCCGGGGTTACAATGAGCAGTTCTTC. It translates to CASSDTSRGYNEQFF.

Details on this clonotype: This may come from a read error, since a much larger clone is one base off. The chain has TRBV20-1 and TRBJ2-7, with D possibly matching TRBD1 (6 bases). Germline-derived CDR1 and CDR2 are DFQATT and SNEGSKA (reference sequence). Trimming cost V 2 bases and J 0 bases, with 17 bases left between them. The CDR3 is 16 amino acids. The CDR3 reads CSARYPTRGLSYEQYF. DNA for the CDR3: TGCAGTGCTAGATATCCGACCAGGGGTCTCTCCTACGAGCAGTACTTC.

A word on this clonotype: A read error is possible here, since a much larger clone lies one base away. The J gene is TRBJ1-2, the V gene TRBV28, with a weak D call TRBD1 (6 bases). The CDR3 runs 14 residues. Germline CDR1 MDHEN, CDR2 SYDVKM. CDR3 sequence (DNA): TGTGCCATCAGCCGATTTACAGGGAGTATCGGCTACGCCTTC. This gives the protein CAISRFTGSIGYAF.

This clonotype has a handful of counts. J is TRBJ2-7 and V is TRBV6-1; possibly TRBD2 for D (5 bases). The V and J ends lost 7 bases and 2 bases respectively, with 12 bases between them. From germline, CDR1 is MNHNS and CDR2 SASEGT. CDR3 length: 13 amino acids. The CDR3 sequence: CASTAGVAYEQYF. Here the CDR3 DNA reads TGTGCCAGCACAGCCGGGGTCGCCTACGAGCAGTACTTC.

This clonotype was observed many times. The chain carries TRBV20-1 and TRBJ1-5; D call uncertain. Germline CDR1 is DFQATT and CDR2 is SNEGSKA (reference sequence). This CDR3 is 14 amino acids long. Trimming removed 3 bases at V and 0 bases at J, with 9 bases between. The CDR3 sequence is CSASPEYSNQPQHF. Here the CDR3 DNA reads TGCAGTGCTAGCCCCGAATATAGCAATCAGCCCCAGCATTTT.